This TCR beta chain was retrieved from a study of blood T cell repertoires in COVID-19. Across the whole study: Sites across the United States, Italy and Spain contributed samples from acute and convalescent COVID-19. The cDNA or gDNA used as material had been derived from T cells, B-cell-depleted T cells, or PBMCs.

The CDR3 totals 13 residues. Trimming took 3 bases from V and 0 from J, leaving 5 bases between them. CDR1 is MNHEY, CDR2 SMNVEV, per germline (reference sequence). Original handling: The authors estimated nucleated cell counts from reference gene primer amplification. Sequencing used immunoSEQ multiplex PCR; TCRdb keeps in-frame clones, though not all of them. The V and J calls and clone size were taken over from that table, and D and trimming were inferred from the DNA. The sample has 30,000 or so clones, about four fifths seen once. This receptor was taken from an elderly man with acute or convalescent COVID-19. Input material: peripheral blood. The chain carries TRBV27 and TRBJ1-1; no definite D call. The CDR3 is CASSLFVNTEAFF. The CDR3, as DNA: TGTGCCAGCAGTTTGTTCGTGAACACTGAAGCTTTCTTT.